A selection of T cell receptor beta chains follows, all from one sample in a study of CD8 T cell repertoires and HIV-1 epitope variants. The antigens of these receptors remain unknown. Measured with immunoSEQ multiplex PCR; TCRdb has only the in-frame clones, and not every one. The table has a few thousand clones, 55% to 80% seen once. The sequenced material came from cultured CD8+ T cells derived from PBMCs. These receptors were obtained from a male donor with HIV. CDR3s include the opening cysteine and the closing phenylalanine or tryptophan. D genes are given only for firm matches.

TRBV9	TRBJ2-3	TRBD1	CASSAIQGPPFTDTQYF
TRBV10-2	TRBJ2-7	.	CASSEGDNPYEQYF
TRBV28	TRBJ2-7	.	CASSLFGGYEQYF
TRBV28	TRBJ2-7	.	CASTRLAGAPYEQYF
TRBV6-6	TRBJ2-7	TRBD1	CASSYQGVNEQYF
TRBV7-9	TRBJ2-1	.	CASSLEGSSYNEQFF
TRBV29-1	TRBJ1-2	TRBD1	CSVARGENYGYTF
TRBV7-2	TRBJ1-1	.	CASTPTSGDWRTEAFF
TRBV21-1	TRBJ2-6	.	CASSKAERTGGSGANVLTF
TRBV13	TRBJ1-2	TRBD1	CASSLAGGVYGYTF
TRBV7-3	TRBJ2-7	.	CASSLDPGTYEQYF
TRBV5-8	TRBJ2-2	TRBD1	CASSFTGENTGELFF
TRBV9	TRBJ2-5	TRBD2	CASSDPGRETQYF
TRBV5-4	TRBJ2-5	.	CASSLLVEETQYF
TRBV7-3	TRBJ1-1	.	CASSLLGPLNTEAFF
TRBV27	TRBJ2-7	TRBD1	CASSSSDRDYEQYF
TRBV6-1	TRBJ1-1	.	CASALQGNTEAFF
TRBV28	TRBJ1-2	.	CASSPVWTYGYTF
TRBV28	TRBJ1-2	.	CASSFVGLSEGYTF
TRBV27	TRBJ2-3	TRBD2	CASSLRGVGADTQYF
TRBV29-1	TRBJ2-3	TRBD1	CSVAKTGGRTDTQYF
TRBV4-3	TRBJ2-7	TRBD1	CASSPRTGFEQYF
TRBV4-1	TRBJ1-1	.	CASSQGGSTEAFF
TRBV6-5	TRBJ1-3	.	CASSYSQGSSGNTIYF
TRBV5-5	TRBJ2-3	.	CASRTGDTDTQYF
TRBV10-3	TRBJ2-7	.	CAISGVGNTYEQYF
TRBV19	TRBJ1-1	.	CATNSPTGGKTEAFF
TRBV19	TRBJ2-1	TRBD2	CASTHLTSGSRNEQFF
TRBV18	TRBJ2-3	.	CASSPDTDTQYF
TRBV11-2	TRBJ2-7	TRBD1	CASSSYRDRLYEQYF
TRBV9	TRBJ2-3	.	CASSVKDKISTDTQYF
TRBV19	TRBJ2-3	.	CASSMSRLDTQYF
TRBV5-1	TRBJ2-2	TRBD1	CASSLAGGNTGELFF
TRBV4-2	TRBJ2-3	TRBD2	CASSQAASGGTDTQYF
TRBV25-1	TRBJ1-2	.	CASSETGTYGYTF
TRBV2	TRBJ2-5	.	CASRSRSQETQYF
TRBV6-6	TRBJ2-1	TRBD1	CASSYGGDRGHNEQFF
TRBV7-3	TRBJ1-2	.	CASSPGTDWSYTF
TRBV11-2	TRBJ2-7	.	CASSLGVSYEQYF
TRBV7-9	TRBJ2-2	.	CASSLQDGELFF
TRBV6-5	TRBJ2-1	.	CASSPRTSMGEQFF
TRBV28	TRBJ2-1	.	CASSLLGSYNEQFF
TRBV27	TRBJ2-7	.	CASSSRVARYEQYF
TRBV5-4	TRBJ1-6	TRBD1	CASSLETGYNSPLHF
TRBV5-4	TRBJ2-1	.	CASSLWEVEYGEQFF
TRBV4-3	TRBJ1-2	.	CASSQDRATNYGYTF
TRBV5-5	TRBJ2-3	TRBD1	CASSLLPGQGAESTDTQYF
TRBV11-2	TRBJ1-1	.	CASSFNDGLNTEAFF